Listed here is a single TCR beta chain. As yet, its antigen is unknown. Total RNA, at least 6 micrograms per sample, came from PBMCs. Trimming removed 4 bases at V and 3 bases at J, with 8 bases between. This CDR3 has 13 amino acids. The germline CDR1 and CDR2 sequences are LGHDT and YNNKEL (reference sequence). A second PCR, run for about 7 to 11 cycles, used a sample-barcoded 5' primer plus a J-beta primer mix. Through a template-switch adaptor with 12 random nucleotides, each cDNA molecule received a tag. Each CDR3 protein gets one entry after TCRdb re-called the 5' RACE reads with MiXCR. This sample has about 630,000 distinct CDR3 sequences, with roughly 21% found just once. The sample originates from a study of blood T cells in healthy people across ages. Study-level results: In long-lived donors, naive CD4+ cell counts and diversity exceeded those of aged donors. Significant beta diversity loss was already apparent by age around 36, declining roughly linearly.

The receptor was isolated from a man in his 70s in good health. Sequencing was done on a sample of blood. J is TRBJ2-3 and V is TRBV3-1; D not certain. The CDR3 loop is CASSRQATDTQYF. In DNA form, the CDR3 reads TGTGCCAGCAGCCGTCAGGCGACAGATACGCAGTATTTT.